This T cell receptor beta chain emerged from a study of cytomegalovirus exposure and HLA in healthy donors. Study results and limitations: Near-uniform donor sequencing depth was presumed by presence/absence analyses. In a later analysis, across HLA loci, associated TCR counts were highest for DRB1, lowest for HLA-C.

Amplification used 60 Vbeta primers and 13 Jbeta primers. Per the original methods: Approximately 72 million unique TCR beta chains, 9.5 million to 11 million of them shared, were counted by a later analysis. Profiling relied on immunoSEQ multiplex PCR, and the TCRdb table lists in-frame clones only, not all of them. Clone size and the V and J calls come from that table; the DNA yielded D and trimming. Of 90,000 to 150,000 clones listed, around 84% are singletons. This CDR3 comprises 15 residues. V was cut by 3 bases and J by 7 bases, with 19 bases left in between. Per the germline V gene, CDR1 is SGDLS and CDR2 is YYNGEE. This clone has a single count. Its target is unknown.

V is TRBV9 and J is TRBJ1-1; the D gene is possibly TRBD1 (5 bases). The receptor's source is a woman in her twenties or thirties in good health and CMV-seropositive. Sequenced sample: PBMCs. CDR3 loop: CASSEGWGGAFEAFF. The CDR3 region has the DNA TGTGCCAGCAGCGAGGGGTGGGGTGGAGCGTTTGAAGCTTTCTTT. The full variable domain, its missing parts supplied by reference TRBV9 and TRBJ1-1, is DSGVTQTPKHLITATGQRVTLRCSPRSGDLSVYWYQQSLDQGLQFLIQYYNGEERAKGNILERFSAQQFPDLHSELNLSSLELGDSALYFCASSEGWGGAFEAFFGQGTRLTVV.